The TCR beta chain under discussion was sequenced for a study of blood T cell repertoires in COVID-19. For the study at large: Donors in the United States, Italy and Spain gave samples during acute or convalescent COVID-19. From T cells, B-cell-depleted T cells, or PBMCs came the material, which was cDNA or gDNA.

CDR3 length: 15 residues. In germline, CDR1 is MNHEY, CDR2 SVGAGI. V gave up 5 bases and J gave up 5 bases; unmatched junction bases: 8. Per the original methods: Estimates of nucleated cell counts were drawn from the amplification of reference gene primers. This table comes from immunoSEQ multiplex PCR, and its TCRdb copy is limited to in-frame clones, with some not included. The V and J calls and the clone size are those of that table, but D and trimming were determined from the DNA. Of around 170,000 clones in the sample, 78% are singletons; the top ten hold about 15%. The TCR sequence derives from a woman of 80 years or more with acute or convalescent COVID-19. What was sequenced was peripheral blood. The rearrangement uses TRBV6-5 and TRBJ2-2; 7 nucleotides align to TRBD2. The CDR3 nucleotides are TGTGCCAGCAGTACCGGACTAGGGGATACCGGGGAGCTGTTTTTT. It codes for CASSTGLGDTGELFF.